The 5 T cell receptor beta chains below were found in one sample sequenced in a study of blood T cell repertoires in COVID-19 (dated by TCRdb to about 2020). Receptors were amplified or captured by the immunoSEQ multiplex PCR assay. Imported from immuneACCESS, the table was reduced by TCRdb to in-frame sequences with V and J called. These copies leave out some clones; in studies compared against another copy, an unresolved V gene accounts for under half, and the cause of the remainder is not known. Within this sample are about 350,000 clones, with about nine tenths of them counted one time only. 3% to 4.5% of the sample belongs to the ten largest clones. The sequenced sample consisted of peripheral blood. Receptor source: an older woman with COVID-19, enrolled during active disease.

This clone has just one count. The DNA of the CDR3 is TGTGCCAGCAGCTTGGGGGACAGGCAAAAACTGTTTTTT. It codes for CASSLGDRQKLFF. The chain employs TRBV5-8 and TRBJ1-4; 8 bases agree with TRBD1. Germline values: CDR1 SGHTS, CDR2 YDEGEE. The V segment lost 0 bases and the J segment 9 bases; nucleotides outside the gene matches: 1. The CDR3 length is 13 residues. Supplemented by reference TRBV5-8 and TRBJ1-4, the full variable domain reads EAGVTQSPTHLIKTRGQQATLRCSPISGHTSVYWYQQALGLGLQFLLWYDEGEERNRGNFPPRFSGRQFPNYSSELNVNALELEDSALYLCASSLGDRQKLFFGSGTQLSVL.

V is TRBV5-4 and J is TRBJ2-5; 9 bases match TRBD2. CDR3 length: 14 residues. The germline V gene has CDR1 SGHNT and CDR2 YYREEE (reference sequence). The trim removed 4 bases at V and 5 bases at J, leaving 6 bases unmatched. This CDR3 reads CASSPGLAMETQYF. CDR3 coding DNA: TGTGCCAGCAGCCCGGGACTAGCTATGGAGACCCAGTACTTC. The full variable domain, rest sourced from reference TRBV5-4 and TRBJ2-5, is ETGVTQSPTHLIKTRGQQVTLRCSSQSGHNTVSWYQQALGQGPQFIFQYYREEENGRGNFPPRFSGLQFPNYSSELNVNALELDDSALYLCASSPGLAMETQYFGPGTRLLVL.

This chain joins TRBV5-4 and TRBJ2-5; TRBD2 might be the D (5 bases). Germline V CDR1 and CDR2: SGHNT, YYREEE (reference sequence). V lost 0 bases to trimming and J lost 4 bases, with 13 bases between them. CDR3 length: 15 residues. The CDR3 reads CASSLGGSEGETQYF. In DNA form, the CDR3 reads TGTGCCAGCAGCTTGGGGGGATCCGAGGGAGAGACCCAGTACTTC. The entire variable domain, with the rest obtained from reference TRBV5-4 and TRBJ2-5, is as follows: ETGVTQSPTHLIKTRGQQVTLRCSSQSGHNTVSWYQQALGQGPQFIFQYYREEENGRGNFPPRFSGLQFPNYSSELNVNALELDDSALYLCASSLGGSEGETQYFGPGTRLLVL.

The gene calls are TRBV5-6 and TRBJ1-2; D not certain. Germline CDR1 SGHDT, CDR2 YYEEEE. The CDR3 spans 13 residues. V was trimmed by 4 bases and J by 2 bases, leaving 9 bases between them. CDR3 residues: CASSPYRNYGYTF. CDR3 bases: TGTGCCAGCAGCCCATACAGAAACTATGGCTACACCTTC.

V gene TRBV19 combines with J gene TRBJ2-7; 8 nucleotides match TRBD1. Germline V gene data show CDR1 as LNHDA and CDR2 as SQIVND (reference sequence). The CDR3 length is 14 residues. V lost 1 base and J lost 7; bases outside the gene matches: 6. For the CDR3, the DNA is TGTGCCAGTAGTATAGTAGGACAGGGTGTGGAGCAGTACTTC. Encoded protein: CASSIVGQGVEQYF.